The entry below gives a single T cell receptor beta chain sequence along with its context. Its antigen remains unknown. This sample is part of a study of early stage breast cancer tumors. Study findings and constraints: Tumors had approximately 2.5-fold higher T cell density than normal breast.

Germline lookup yields CDR1 SGHTA and CDR2 FQGNSA. This CDR3 is 18 amino acids long. V shed 0 bases, J shed 2 bases, and the junction held 7 bases outside the gene matches. The protocol was immunoSEQ multiplex PCR, while the TCRdb copy is restricted to in-frame clones and leaves out a portion. The sample yields around 25,000 clones, about 67% seen once. Sequenced sample: breast tumor tissue. The sequence came from a person in their sixties with breast cancer. The rearrangement links TRBV7-2 to TRBJ2-3; 11 positions agree with TRBD2. Written as DNA, the CDR3 is TGTGCCAGCAGCTTAGCGTCGGGACTAGCGGACTTCACAGATACGCAGTATTTT. It translates to CASSLASGLADFTDTQYF.